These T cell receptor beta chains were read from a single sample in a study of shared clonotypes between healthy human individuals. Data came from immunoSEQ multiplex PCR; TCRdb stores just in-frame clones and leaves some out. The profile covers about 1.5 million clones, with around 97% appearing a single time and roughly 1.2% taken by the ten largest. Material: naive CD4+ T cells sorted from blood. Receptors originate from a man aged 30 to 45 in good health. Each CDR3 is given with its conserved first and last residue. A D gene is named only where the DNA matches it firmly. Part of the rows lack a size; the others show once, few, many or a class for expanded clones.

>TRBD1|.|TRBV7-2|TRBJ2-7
CASSPGQYEQYF
TGTGCCAGCAGCCCGGGACAGTACGAGCAGTACTTC
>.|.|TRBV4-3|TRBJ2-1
CASSQDRTSSYNEQFF
TGCGCCAGCAGCCAAGATAGGACAAGCTCCTACAATGAGCAGTTCTTC
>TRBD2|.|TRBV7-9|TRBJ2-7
CASSLGLAGSSYEQYF
TGTGCCAGCAGCCTGGGACTAGCGGGAAGCTCCTACGAGCAGTACTTC
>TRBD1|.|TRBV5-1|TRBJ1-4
CASSGTGFGEKLFF
TGCGCCAGCAGCGGGACAGGGTTCGGAGAAAAACTGTTTTTT
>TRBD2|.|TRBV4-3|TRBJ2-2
CASSQDWGLAGNTGELFF
TGCGCCAGCAGCCAAGATTGGGGACTAGCGGGTAACACCGGGGAGCTGTTTTTT
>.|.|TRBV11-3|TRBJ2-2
CASSLEPRRWNTGELFF
TGTGCCAGCAGCTTAGAGCCTAGACGGTGGAACACCGGGGAGCTGTTTTTT
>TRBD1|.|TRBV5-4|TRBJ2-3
CASSQGQGNTDTQYF
TGTGCCAGCAGCCAGGGACAGGGTAACACAGATACGCAGTATTTT
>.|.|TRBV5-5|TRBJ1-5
CASRSPTRNQPQHF
TGTGCCAGCAGATCCCCCACCAGAAATCAGCCCCAGCATTTT
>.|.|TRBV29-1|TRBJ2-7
CSVSALFSYEQYF
TGCAGCGTCAGTGCTTTGTTTTCCTACGAGCAGTACTTC
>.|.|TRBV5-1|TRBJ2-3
CASSPARSQDTQYF
TGCGCCAGCAGCCCCGCCCGGAGTCAAGATACGCAGTATTTT
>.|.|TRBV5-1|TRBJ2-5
CASREGGQETQYF
TGCGCCAGCAGGGAAGGTGGCCAAGAGACCCAGTACTTC
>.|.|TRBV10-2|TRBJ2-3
CAALETSTDTQYF
TGCGCCGCACTGGAGACTAGCACAGATACGCAGTATTTT
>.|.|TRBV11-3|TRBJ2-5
CASSLAGYETQYF
TGTGCCAGCAGCTTAGCGGGTTACGAGACCCAGTACTTC
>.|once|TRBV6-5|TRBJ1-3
CASTASGGNTIYF
TGTGCCAGCACCGCCTCCGGTGGAAACACCATATATTTT
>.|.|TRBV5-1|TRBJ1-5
CASSLQGGQPQHF
TGCGCCAGCAGCTTACAGGGAGGTCAGCCCCAGCATTTT
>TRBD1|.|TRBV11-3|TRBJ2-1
CASSLDGRRDRGHNEQFF
TGTGCCAGCAGCTTAGATGGACGCCGGGACAGGGGGCACAATGAGCAGTTCTTC
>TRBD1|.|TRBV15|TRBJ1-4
CATRAPGQGNEKLFF
TGTGCCACCAGAGCGCCGGGACAGGGGAATGAAAAACTGTTTTTT
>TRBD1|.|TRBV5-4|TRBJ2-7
CASSSRDSYEQYF
TGTGCCAGCAGCTCCAGGGACAGCTACGAGCAGTACTTC
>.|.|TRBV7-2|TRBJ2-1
CASSSSDAYNEQFF
TGTGCCAGCAGCTCCAGTGATGCCTACAATGAGCAGTTCTTC
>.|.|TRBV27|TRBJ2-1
CASSLKVAQISNEQFF
TGTGCCAGCAGTTTAAAGGTGGCGCAGATAAGCAATGAGCAGTTCTTC
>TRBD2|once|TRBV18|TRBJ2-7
CASSPPGLASYEQYF
TGTGCCAGCTCACCGCCGGGACTAGCATCCTACGAGCAGTACTTC
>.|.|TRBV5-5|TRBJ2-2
CASSIGTGTGELFF
TGTGCCAGCAGCATAGGGACGGGGACCGGGGAGCTGTTTTTT
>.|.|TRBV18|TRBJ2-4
CASSPRPRGNIQYF
TGTGCCAGCTCACCTCGACCCCGAGGAAACATTCAGTACTTC
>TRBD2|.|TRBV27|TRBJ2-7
CASRTSGSPSEQYF
TGTGCCAGCAGGACTAGCGGGAGCCCATCCGAGCAGTACTTC
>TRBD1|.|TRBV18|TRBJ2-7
CASSPLGQGYEQYF
TGTGCCAGCTCACCACTGGGACAGGGGTACGAGCAGTACTTC
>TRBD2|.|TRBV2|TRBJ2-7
CASSDNRLAGEQYF
TGTGCCAGCAGTGATAATCGATTAGCGGGAGAGCAGTACTTC
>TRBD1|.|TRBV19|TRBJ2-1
CASRPLPGQGSYNEQFF
TGTGCCAGTAGGCCTCTCCCGGGACAGGGCTCCTACAATGAGCAGTTCTTC
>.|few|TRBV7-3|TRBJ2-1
CASSLNNEQFF
TGTGCCAGCAGCTTAAACAATGAGCAGTTCTTC
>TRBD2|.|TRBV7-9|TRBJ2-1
CASSFNIGLAAYNEQFF
TGTGCCAGCAGCTTTAATATTGGACTAGCGGCCTACAATGAGCAGTTCTTC
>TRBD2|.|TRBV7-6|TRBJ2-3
CASSYGTSDTDTQYF
TGTGCCAGCAGCTATGGGACTAGCGACACAGATACGCAGTATTTT
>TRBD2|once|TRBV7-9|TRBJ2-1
CASSRQGLAGTNEQFF
TGTGCCAGCAGCCGGCAGGGACTAGCGGGGACCAATGAGCAGTTCTTC
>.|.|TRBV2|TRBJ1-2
CASSEAQGYGYTF
TGTGCCAGCAGTGAAGCCCAGGGTTATGGCTACACCTTC